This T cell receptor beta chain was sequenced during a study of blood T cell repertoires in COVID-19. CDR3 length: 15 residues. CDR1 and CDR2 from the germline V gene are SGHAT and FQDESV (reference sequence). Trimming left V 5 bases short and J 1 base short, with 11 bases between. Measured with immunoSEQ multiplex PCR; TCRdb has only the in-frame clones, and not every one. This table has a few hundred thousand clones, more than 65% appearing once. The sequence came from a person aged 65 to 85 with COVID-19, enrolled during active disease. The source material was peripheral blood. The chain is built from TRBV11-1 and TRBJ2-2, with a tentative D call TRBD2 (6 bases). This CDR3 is CASSPFGGNTGELFF. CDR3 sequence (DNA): TGTGCCAGCAGCCCTTTCGGGGGGAACACCGGGGAGCTGTTTTTT.